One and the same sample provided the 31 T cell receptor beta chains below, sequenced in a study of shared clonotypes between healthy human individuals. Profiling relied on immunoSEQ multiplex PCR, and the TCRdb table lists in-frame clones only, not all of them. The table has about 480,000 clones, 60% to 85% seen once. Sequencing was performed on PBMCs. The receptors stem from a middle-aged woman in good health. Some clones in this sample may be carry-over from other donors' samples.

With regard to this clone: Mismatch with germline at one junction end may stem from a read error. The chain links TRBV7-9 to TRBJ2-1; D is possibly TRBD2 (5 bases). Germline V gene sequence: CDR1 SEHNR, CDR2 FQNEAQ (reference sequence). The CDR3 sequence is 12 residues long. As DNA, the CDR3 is TGCGCCAGCAGCGACGGGAACAATGAGCAGTTCTTC. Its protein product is CASSDGNNEQFF.

CDR3 nucleotide sequence: TGTGCCAGCAGCCCCCTCCCGGGTGCGGGAGGCGACGAGCAGTACTTC. It yields the protein CASSPLPGAGGDEQYF. The genes are TRBV5-5 and TRBJ2-7, with 8 bases matching TRBD2. After removal of 4 bases from V and 5 bases from J, the junction contained 14 bases not matched to a gene. This CDR3 has 16 residues. From germline, CDR1 is SGHKS and CDR2 YYEKEE (reference sequence).

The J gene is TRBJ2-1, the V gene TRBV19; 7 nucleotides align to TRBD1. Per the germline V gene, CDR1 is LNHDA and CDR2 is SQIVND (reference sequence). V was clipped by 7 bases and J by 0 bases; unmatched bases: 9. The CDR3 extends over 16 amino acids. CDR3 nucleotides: TGTGCCAGTAAAGTGGGCAGGGGGAGCTCCTACAATGAGCAGTTCTTC. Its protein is CASKVGRGSSYNEQFF.

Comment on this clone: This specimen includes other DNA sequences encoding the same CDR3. In nucleotides, the CDR3 is TGTGCCAGCAGTGACGGGACTAGCGGGAACAATGAGCAGTTCTTC. Protein: CASSDGTSGNNEQFF. The V call is TRBV6-4, the J call TRBJ2-1; the match to TRBD2 covers 13 bases. The CDR3 loop spans 15 amino acids. Germline values: CDR1 MRHNA, CDR2 SNTAGT. Unmatched junction bases numbered 0, after V lost 2 bases and J lost 5 bases.

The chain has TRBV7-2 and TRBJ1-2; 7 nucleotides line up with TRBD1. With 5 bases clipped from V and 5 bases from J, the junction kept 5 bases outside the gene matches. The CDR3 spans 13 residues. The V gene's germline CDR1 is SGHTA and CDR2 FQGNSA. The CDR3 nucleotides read TGTGCCAGCAGCCCGGGACAGATATATGGCTACACCTTC. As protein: CASSPGQIYGYTF.

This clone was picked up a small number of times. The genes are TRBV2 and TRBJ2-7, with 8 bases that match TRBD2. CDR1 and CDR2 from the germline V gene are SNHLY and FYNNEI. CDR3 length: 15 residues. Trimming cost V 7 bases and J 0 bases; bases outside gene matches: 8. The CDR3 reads CASIRSGASSYEQYF. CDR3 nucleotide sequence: TGTGCCAGCATCCGTAGCGGGGCGAGCTCCTACGAGCAGTACTTC.

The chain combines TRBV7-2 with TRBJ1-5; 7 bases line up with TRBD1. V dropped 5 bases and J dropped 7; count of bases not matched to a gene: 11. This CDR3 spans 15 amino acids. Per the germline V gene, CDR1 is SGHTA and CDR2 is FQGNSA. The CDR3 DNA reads TGTGCCAGCAGCACCCAGACAGGGAACGGGCAGCCCCAGCATTTT. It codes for CASSTQTGNGQPQHF.

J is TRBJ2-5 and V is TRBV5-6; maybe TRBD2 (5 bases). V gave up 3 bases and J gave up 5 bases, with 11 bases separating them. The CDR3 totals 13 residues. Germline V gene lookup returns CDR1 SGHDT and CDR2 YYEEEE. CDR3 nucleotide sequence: TGTGCCAGCAGCTCCCAAAGAGGGGAGACCCAGTACTTC. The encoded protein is CASSSQRGETQYF. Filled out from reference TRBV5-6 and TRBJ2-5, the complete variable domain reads DAGVTQSPTHLIKTRGQQVTLRCSPKSGHDTVSWYQQALGQGPQFIFQYYEEEERQRGNFPDRFSGHQFPNYSSELNVNALLLGDSALYLCASSSQRGETQYFGPGTRLLVL.

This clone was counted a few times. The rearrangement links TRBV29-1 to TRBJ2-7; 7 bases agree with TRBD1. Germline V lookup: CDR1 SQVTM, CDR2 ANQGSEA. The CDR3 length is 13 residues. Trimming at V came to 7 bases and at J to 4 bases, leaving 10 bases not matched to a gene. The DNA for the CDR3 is TGCAGCGCTGCCCCCGGGACAGCGTACGAGCAGTACTTC. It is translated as CSAAPGTAYEQYF.

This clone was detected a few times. In nucleotides, the CDR3 is TGTGCCAGCAGTGAGCACATTAACTATGGCTACACCTTC. Translated: CASSEHINYGYTF. The chain uses TRBV6-1 and TRBJ1-2; D is undetermined. The V end was cut by 3 bases, the J end by 1 base, with 6 bases between. The CDR3 extends over 13 amino acids. The germline V gene encodes CDR1 MNHNS and CDR2 SASEGT.

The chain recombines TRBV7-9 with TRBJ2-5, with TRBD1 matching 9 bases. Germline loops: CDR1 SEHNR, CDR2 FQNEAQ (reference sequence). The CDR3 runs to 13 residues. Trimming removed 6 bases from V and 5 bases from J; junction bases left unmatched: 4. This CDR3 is CASRLTGGETQYF. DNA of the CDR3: TGTGCCAGCAGATTGACAGGGGGGGAGACCCAGTACTTC.

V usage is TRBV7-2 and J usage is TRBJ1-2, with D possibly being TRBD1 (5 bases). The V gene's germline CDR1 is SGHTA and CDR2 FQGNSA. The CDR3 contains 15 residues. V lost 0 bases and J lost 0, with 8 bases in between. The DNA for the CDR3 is TGTGCCAGCAGCTTAGCGCAGGGAGCTAACTATGGCTACACCTTC. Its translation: CASSLAQGANYGYTF.

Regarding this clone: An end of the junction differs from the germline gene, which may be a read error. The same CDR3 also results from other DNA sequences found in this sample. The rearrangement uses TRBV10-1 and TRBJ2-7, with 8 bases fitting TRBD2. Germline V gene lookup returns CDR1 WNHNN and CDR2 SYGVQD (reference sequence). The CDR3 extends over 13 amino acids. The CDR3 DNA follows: TGCGCTAGCAGGCAAACTAGCGGATACGAGCAGTACTTC. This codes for CASRQTSGYEQYF.

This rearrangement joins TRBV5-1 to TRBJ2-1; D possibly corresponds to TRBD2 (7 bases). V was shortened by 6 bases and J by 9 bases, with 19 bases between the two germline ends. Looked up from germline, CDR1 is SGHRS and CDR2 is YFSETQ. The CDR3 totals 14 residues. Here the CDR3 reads CASTKLEGEGEQFF. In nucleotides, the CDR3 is TGCGCCAGCACCAAACTAGAGGGGGAGGGTGAGCAGTTCTTC. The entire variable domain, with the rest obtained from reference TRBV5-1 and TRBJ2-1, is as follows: KAGVTQTPRYLIKTRGQQVTLSCSPISGHRSVSWYQQTPGQGLQFLFEYFSETQRNKGNFPGRFSGRQFSNSRSEMNVSTLELGDSALYLCASTKLEGEGEQFFGPGTRLTVL.

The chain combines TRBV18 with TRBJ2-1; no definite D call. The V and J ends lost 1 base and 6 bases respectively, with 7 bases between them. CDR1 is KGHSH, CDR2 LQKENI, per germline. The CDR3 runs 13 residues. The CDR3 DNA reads TGTGCCAGCTCACCACTTCAGGTCAATGAGCAGTTCTTC. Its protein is CASSPLQVNEQFF.

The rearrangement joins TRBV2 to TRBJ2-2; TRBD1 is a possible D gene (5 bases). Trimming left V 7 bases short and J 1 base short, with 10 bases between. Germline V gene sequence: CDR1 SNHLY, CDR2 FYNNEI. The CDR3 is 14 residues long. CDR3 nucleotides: TGTGCCAGCAAGGACAACTGGAACACCGGGGAGCTGTTTTTT. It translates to CASKDNWNTGELFF.

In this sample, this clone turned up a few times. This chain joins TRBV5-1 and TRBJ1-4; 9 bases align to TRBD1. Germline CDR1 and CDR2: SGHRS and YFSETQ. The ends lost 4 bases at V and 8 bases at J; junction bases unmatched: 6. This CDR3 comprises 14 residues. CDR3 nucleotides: TGCGCCAGCAGCCGGACAGGGGTTGGAGAAAAACTGTTTTTT. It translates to CASSRTGVGEKLFF.

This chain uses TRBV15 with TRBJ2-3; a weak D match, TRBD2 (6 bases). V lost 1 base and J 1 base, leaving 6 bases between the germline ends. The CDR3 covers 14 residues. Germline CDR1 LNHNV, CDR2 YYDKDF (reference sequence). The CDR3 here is CATSRAGGTDTQYF. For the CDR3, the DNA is TGTGCCACCAGCAGAGCGGGAGGCACAGATACGCAGTATTTT.

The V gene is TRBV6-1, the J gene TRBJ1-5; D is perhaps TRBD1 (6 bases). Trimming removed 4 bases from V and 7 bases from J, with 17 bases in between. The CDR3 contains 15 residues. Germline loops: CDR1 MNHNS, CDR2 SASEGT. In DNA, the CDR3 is TGTGCCAGCAGTGTAACGACAGGCGGGTTCCAGCCCCAGCATTTT. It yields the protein CASSVTTGGFQPQHF.

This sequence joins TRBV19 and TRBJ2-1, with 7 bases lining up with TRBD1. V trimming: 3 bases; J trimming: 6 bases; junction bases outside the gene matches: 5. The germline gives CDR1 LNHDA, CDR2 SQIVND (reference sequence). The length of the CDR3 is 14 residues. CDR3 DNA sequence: TGTGCCAGTAGTATCTTCCGGGACAGCAATGAGCAGTTCTTC. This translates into CASSIFRDSNEQFF.

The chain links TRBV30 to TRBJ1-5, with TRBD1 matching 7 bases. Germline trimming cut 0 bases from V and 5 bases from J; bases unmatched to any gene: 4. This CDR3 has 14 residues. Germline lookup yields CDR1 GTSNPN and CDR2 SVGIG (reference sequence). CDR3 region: CAWSVHQGDQPQHF. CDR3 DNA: TGTGCCTGGAGTGTACACCAGGGGGATCAGCCCCAGCATTTT.

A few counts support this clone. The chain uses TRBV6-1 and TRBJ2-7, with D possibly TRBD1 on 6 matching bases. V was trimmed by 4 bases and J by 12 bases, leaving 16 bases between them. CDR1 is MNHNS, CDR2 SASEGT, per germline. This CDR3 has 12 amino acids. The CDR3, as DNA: TGTGCCAGCAGTGCAAACCGGGACATCGGGTACTTC. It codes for CASSANRDIGYF.

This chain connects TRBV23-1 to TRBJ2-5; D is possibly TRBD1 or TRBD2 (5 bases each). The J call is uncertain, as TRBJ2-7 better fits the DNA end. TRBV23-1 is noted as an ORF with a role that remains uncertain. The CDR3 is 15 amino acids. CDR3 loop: CASSQGVDRAYEQYF. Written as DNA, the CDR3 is TGCGCCAGCAGTCAGGGGGTGGACCGAGCCTACGAGCAGTACTTC.

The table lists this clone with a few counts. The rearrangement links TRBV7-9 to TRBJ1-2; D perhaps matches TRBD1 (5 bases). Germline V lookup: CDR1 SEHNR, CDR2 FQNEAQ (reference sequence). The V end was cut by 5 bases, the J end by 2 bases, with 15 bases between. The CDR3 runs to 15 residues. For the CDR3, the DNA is TGTGCCAGCAGCAACCGGGACCCGGGGAACTATGGCTACACCTTC. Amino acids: CASSNRDPGNYGYTF.

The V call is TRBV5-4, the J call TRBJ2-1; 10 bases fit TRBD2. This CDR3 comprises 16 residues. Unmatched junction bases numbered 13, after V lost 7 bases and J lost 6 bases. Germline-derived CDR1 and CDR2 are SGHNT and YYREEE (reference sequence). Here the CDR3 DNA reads TGTGCCAGCTCAGGGGCTAGCGGGAGCGTCGGCAATGAGCAGTTCTTC. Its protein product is CASSGASGSVGNEQFF.

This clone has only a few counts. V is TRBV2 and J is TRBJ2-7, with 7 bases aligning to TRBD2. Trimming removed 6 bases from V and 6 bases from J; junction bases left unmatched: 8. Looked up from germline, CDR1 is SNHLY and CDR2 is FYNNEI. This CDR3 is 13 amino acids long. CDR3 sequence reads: CASRTNPGGEQYF. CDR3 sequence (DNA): TGTGCCAGCAGGACCAACCCGGGGGGCGAGCAGTACTTC.

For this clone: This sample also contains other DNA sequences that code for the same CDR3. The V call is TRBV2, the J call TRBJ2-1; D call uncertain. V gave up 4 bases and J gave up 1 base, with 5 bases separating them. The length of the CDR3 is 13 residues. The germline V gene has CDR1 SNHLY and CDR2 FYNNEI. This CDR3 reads CASSVGSYNEQFF. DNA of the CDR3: TGTGCCAGCAGTGTTGGGTCCTACAATGAGCAGTTCTTC.

The CDR3 DNA reads as TGTGCCATCAGTGAGTCCCACGAGCAGTACTTC. It codes for CAISESHEQYF. The J gene is TRBJ2-7, the V gene TRBV10-3; D gene ambiguous. V was clipped by 0 bases and J by 5 bases, with 2 bases between them. The germline V gene encodes CDR1 ENHRY and CDR2 SYGVKD. The CDR3 sequence is 11 residues long.

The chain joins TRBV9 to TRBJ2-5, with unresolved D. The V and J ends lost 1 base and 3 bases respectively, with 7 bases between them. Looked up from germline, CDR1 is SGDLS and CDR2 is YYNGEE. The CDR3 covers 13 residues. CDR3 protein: CASSVHAEETQYF. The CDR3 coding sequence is TGTGCCAGCAGCGTACATGCGGAAGAGACCCAGTACTTC.

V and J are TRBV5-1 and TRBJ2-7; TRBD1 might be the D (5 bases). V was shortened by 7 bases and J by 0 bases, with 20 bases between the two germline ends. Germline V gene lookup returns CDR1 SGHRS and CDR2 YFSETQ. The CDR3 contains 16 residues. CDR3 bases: TGCGCCAGCCGACGACAGACATCCTCCTCCTCCTACGAGCAGTACTTC. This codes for CASRRQTSSSSYEQYF.

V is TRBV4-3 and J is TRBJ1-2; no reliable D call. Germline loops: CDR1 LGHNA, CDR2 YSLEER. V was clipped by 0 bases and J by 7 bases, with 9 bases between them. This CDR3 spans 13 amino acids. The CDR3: CASSQDKGFGYTF. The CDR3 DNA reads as TGCGCCAGCAGCCAAGATAAGGGTTTTGGCTACACCTTC.